This T cell receptor beta chain is from a study of graft-versus-host responses after intestinal transplantation. The study's findings and limits: The recipient marrow held GvH clones, and some of them showed up first in ileum or blood.

Germline loops: CDR1 SSHAT, CDR2 FNYEAQ (reference sequence). This CDR3 has 15 residues. This table comes from immunoSEQ multiplex PCR, and its TCRdb copy is limited to in-frame clones, with some not included. The sample holds more than 85,000 clones, roughly 80% seen once. On this clone itself: Antigen specificity is unknown. At one end the junction does not follow the germline gene, possibly because of a read error.

The sample in question was unstimulated CD4+ T cells sorted from spleen or lymph node cells, obtained before intestinal transplant. The TCR comes from a human donor who received an intestinal transplant. V gene TRBV7-7 combines with J gene TRBJ2-7; the match to TRBD1 covers 10 bases. The CDR3 is CASSLPWDRGVEQYF. The DNA of the CDR3 is TGTGCTAGCAGCTTACCGTGGGACAGGGGTGTCGAGCAGTACTTC.